This T cell receptor (beta chain) originates from a study of monozygotic twins with inflammatory bowel disease. Addition of UMIs with a 6-nucleotide sample barcode was achieved by template switching. From its re-call of the 5' RACE reads, TCRdb lists each CDR3 protein once, without DNA. The sample has about 380,000 distinct CDR3 sequences. The CDR3 spans 18 residues. The chain combines TRBV12-3 or TRBV12-4 with TRBJ2-1. Source material: blood. The TCR comes from a human donor with ulcerative colitis or Crohn's disease, or a healthy co-twin of an affected twin (not recorded which). This chain's CDR3 is CASSLSSSLPYLATEQFF.